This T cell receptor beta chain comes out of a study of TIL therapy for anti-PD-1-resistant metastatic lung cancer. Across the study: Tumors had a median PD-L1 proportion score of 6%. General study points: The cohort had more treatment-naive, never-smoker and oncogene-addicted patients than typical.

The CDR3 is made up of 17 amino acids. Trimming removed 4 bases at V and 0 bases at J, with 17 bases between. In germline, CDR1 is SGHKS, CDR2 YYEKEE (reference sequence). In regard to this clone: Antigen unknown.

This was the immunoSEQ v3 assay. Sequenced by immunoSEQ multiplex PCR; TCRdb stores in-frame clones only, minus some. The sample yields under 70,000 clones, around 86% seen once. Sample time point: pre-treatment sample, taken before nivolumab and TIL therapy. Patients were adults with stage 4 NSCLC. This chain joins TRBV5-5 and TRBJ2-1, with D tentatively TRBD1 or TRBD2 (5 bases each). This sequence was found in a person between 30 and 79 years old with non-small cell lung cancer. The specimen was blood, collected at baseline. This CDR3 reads CASSLGPGRSSYNEQFF. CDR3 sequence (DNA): TGTGCCAGCAGCCTGGGCCCGGGACGGAGCTCCTACAATGAGCAGTTCTTC.